One sample yielded the 12 T cell receptor beta chains listed below, sequenced in a study of cytomegalovirus exposure and HLA in healthy donors. The study ran its PCR with 60 Vbeta and 13 Jbeta primers. Produced via immunoSEQ multiplex PCR; TCRdb's table is partial and in-frame only. The table has about 90,000 clones, 70% to 85% seen once. Sequences were obtained from PBMCs. The receptor set was obtained from a man between 18 and 29 years old in good health and CMV-seronegative.

A few counts support this clone. This sequence joins TRBV6-1 and TRBJ2-7; 10 nucleotides line up with TRBD2. The J segment lost 4 bases and the V segment lost 2 bases, leaving 8 bases of the junction unmatched. The CDR3 covers 16 residues. Germline CDR1 MNHNS, CDR2 SASEGT. Here the CDR3 DNA reads TGTGCCAGCAGTGAAAGGTTAGGTAGCGGGGGGTACGAGCAGTACTTC. It is translated as CASSERLGSGGYEQYF.

The rearrangement links TRBV30 to TRBJ1-1, with 7 bases aligning to TRBD1. V was pared by 4 bases and J by 1 base, with 3 bases of the junction left unmatched. CDR3 length: 13 amino acids. Germline-derived CDR1 and CDR2 are GTSNPN and SVGIG (reference sequence). CDR3 in DNA: TGTGCCTGGATGGGACAGCGGAACACTGAAGCTTTCTTT. It codes for CAWMGQRNTEAFF.

The J gene is TRBJ2-7, the V gene TRBV29-1; 10 nucleotides match TRBD2. Germline values: CDR1 SQVTM, CDR2 ANQGSEA. V lost 7 bases and J lost 3; bases outside the gene matches: 3. This CDR3 has 12 amino acids. CDR3 sequence (DNA): TGCAGCGCACGGACTAGCGGCTACGAGCAGTACTTC. As protein: CSARTSGYEQYF.

This chain uses TRBV28 with TRBJ2-7, with 7 bases lining up with TRBD1. The length of the CDR3 is 15 residues. CDR1 and CDR2 from the germline V gene are MDHEN and SYDVKM. V lost 10 bases, J lost 0 bases, and 12 bases stayed unmatched. CDR3 nucleotide sequence: TGTGCCACCTCGCCCGGGACAGTCCTCTCCTACGAGCAGTACTTC. Protein sequence: CATSPGTVLSYEQYF.

The chain recombines TRBV7-6 with TRBJ1-3; possible D gene TRBD1, 6 bases. Germline assignment: CDR1 SGHVS and CDR2 FNYEAQ. The V and J ends lost 0 bases and 3 bases respectively, with 9 bases between them. This CDR3 contains 15 residues. CDR3 nucleotides: TGTGCCAGCAGCTTAGCGATAGGGGGTGGAAACACCATATATTTT. Amino acids: CASSLAIGGGNTIYF.

This clone was detected only a few times. The chain carries TRBV6-5 and TRBJ2-5, with a possible D match to TRBD2 (6 bases). Germline CDR1 reads MNHEY; CDR2 reads SVGAGI. The CDR3 is 15 residues long. Trimming left V 6 bases short and J 1 base short, with 15 bases between. CDR3 sequence reads: CASSPGVAVQETQYF. The CDR3 nucleotides are TGTGCCAGCAGCCCTGGAGTAGCGGTCCAAGAGACCCAGTACTTC.

The rearrangement links TRBV4-1 to TRBJ2-7; D uncertain. V gave up 0 bases and J gave up 4 bases, with 13 bases separating them. This CDR3 has 15 amino acids. CDR1 is MGHRA and CDR2 is YSYEKL in the germline V gene. CDR3 DNA: TGCGCCAGCAGCCAAGATATCCTAGAACGGTACGAGCAGTACTTC. It codes for CASSQDILERYEQYF.

This clone came up a few times. This chain links TRBV4-3 with TRBJ1-1; D is ambiguous. V was pared by 4 bases and J by 2 bases, with 14 bases between. Germline V gene lookup returns CDR1 LGHNA and CDR2 YSLEER. The CDR3 has 15 amino acids. The CDR3 spells CASSPGRPANTEAFF. The CDR3 nucleotides are TGCGCCAGCAGCCCAGGTCGGCCAGCTAACACTGAAGCTTTCTTT.

This clone was recorded once. V and J are TRBV6-5 and TRBJ2-7; D remains ambiguous. The CDR3 is 14 residues long. V gave up 5 bases and J gave up 7 bases, with 18 bases separating them. The germline gives CDR1 MNHEY, CDR2 SVGAGI. This CDR3 reads CASSQTGLADEQYF. DNA for the CDR3: TGTGCCAGCAGTCAAACTGGGCTGGCCGATGAGCAGTACTTC.

The V gene is TRBV7-8, the J gene TRBJ1-1; D unclear. The V gene lost 1 base and the J gene lost 4 bases, with 7 bases spanning the gap. The CDR3 loop spans 13 amino acids. CDR1 and CDR2 from the germline V gene are SGHVS and FQNEAQ. CDR3 in DNA: TGTGCCAGCAGCTTAGATTCGGGCACTGAAGCTTTCTTT. This gives the protein CASSLDSGTEAFF.

This clone was seen only once. The chain couples TRBV14 to TRBJ2-3; D is ambiguous. V gave up 0 bases and J gave up 3 bases, with 10 bases separating them. This CDR3 spans 15 amino acids. CDR1 and CDR2 from the germline V gene are SGHDN and FVKESK. Here the CDR3 reads CASSQEVQKTDTQYF. CDR3 coding DNA: TGTGCCAGCAGCCAAGAAGTACAGAAGACAGATACGCAGTATTTT.

This chain links TRBV7-2 with TRBJ1-1; possible D gene TRBD1, 6 bases. With 5 bases removed from V and 1 base from J, the gap between germline ends came to 11 bases. This CDR3 has 14 amino acids. The germline V gene encodes CDR1 SGHTA and CDR2 FQGNSA. For the CDR3, the DNA is TGTGCCAGCAGCCCAGGGGCCGGGAACACTGAAGCTTTCTTT. This translates into CASSPGAGNTEAFF.